The TCR beta chain described here comes from a study of shared clonotypes between healthy human individuals. Sequencing was performed with immunoSEQ multiplex PCR; in TCRdb, only in-frame clones are kept and a portion is missing. The top ten hold about 1.7% of the sample, which has about 2.1 million clones, around 93% seen once. CD45RO-negative cells were positively selected for CCR7, leaving out terminally differentiated effector memory CD45RA+ cells. The CDR3 extends over 15 amino acids. The V and J ends lost 3 bases and 2 bases respectively, with 11 bases between them. Germline V gene sequence: CDR1 MGHRA, CDR2 YSYEKL.

The rearrangement links TRBV4-1 to TRBJ1-5; D is uncertain. This TCR was recovered from a man younger than 35 in good health. Some clones in this sample may be carry-over from other donors' samples. Specimen: naive CD8+ T cells from PBMCs. The CDR3, as DNA: TGCGCCAGCAGCCAGACATTTAAGGGCAATCAGCCCCAGCATTTT. It codes for CASSQTFKGNQPQHF.